This TCR beta chain is from a study of spatial heterogeneity in lung cancer. Sample time point: sample taken at primary tumor resection. TCRdb re-analysed the 5' RACE reads in MiXCR, keeping a single row per CDR3 protein. The repertoire holds some 1,000 distinct CDR3 sequences, 9.5% to 15% seen once, with approximately 10% in the top ten. By share, this clonotype counts as medium-sized. In a library made to pick up alpha chains, this beta chain is a stray read with a size that means little. Trimming removed 5 bases at V and 2 bases at J, with 13 bases between. The CDR3 contains 15 residues. CDR1 is SGHNT and CDR2 is YENEEA in the germline V gene.

The source was normal lung tissue next to the tumor, collected at surgery. This TCR was sampled from a female donor with early-stage non-small cell lung cancer. The chain has TRBV11-3 and TRBJ2-1, with D possibly TRBD2 on 5 matching bases. CDR3 protein: CASSPGAGAYNEQFF. As DNA, the CDR3 is TGTGCCAGCAGCCCCGGTGCGGGCGCCTACAATGAGCAGTTCTTC.